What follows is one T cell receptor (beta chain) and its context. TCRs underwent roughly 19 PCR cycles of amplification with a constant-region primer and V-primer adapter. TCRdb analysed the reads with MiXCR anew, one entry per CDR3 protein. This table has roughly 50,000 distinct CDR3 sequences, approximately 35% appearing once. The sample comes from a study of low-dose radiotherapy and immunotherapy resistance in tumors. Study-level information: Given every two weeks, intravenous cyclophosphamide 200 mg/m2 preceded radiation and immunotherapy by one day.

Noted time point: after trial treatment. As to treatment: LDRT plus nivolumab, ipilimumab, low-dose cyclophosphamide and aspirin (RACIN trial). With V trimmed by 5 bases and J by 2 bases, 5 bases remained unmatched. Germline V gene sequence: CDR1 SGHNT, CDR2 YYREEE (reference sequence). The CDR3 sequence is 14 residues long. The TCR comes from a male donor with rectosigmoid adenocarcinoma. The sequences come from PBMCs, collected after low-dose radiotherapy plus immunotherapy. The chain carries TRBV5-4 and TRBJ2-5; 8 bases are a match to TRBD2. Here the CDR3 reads CASRSGGGQETQYF. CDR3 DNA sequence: TGTGCCAGCAGATCAGGCGGGGGGCAAGAGACCCAGTACTTC. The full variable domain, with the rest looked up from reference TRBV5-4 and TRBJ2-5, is ETGVTQSPTHLIKTRGQQVTLRCSSQSGHNTVSWYQQALGQGPQFIFQYYREEENGRGNFPPRFSGLQFPNYSSELNVNALELDDSALYLCASRSGGGQETQYFGPGTRLLVL.